Given below is one T cell receptor beta chain in context. Its antigen remains unknown. The table came from immunoSEQ multiplex PCR; TCRdb's copy has only in-frame clones and leaves some out. Of tens of thousands of clones listed, approximately 87% are singletons. The data originate from a study of OX40 agonist ivuxolimab in advanced cancers. Overall study: Partial responses were achieved by three patients: one hepatocellular carcinoma, two cutaneous melanoma.

General study results and limits: CD8+ T cells (on average) carried more expanded clones than CD4+ T cells.

CDR1 is SGHRS and CDR2 is YFSETQ in the germline V gene. CDR3 length equals 15 residues. Trimming cost V 4 bases and J 4 bases; bases outside gene matches: 8. The clonotype was recovered from an adult with an advanced solid tumor such as melanoma, head and neck, liver or kidney cancer. The V call is TRBV5-1, the J call TRBJ1-2; TRBD1 matches at 9 bases. The sample here was CD4+ or CD8+ T cells sorted from blood, taken in a trial of the OX40 agonist ivuxolimab. In DNA, the CDR3 is TGCGCCAGCAGCCCGATCACAGGGGGCTTCTATGGCTACACCTTC. This gives the protein CASSPITGGFYGYTF.